These T cell receptor beta chains were read from a single sample in a study of low-dose radiotherapy and immunotherapy resistance in tumors. MiXCR, run by TCRdb on the reads, gives a single entry per CDR3 protein. The table records nearly 60,000 distinct CDR3 sequences, around 23% of them present only once. The sequencing used PBMCs, collected after low-dose radiotherapy plus immunotherapy. The receptors derive from a male donor with prostate cancer. Each CDR3 is given with its conserved first and last residue. A D gene is named only where the DNA matches it firmly.

>TRBD1|TRBV19
CASSITGGAPNGYTF
>-|TRBV19
CASSIDGRTSPNTQYF
>-|TRBV2
CATFRADSGLWEQYF
>-|TRBV6-2/TRBV6-3
CASSYWGGNSGANVLTF
>-|TRBV4-3
CASSQEGQTDGNQPQHF
>-|TRBV29-1
CSVVQGGSYNEQFF
>TRBD1|TRBV6-5
CASTPGTGIYEQYF
>TRBD2|TRBV7-2
CASSLGGGAGELFF
>-|TRBV20-1
CSARDLYNEQFF
>TRBD2|TRBV20-1
CSASGTSVNEQFF
>-|TRBV5-4
CASSLVGRWNTGELFF
>-|TRBV4-3
CASSHQVNTEAFF
>TRBD1|TRBV5-1
CASSLRGTGSNQPQHF
>TRBD2|TRBV14
CASSFASGGTQYF
>-|TRBV7-6
CASSLIGTGYYEQYF
>TRBD2|TRBV11-2
CASSLAGGHNVDEQFF
>-|TRBV5-1
CASSEDPGQLKGYTF
>TRBD2|TRBV6-4
CASSPTSGNTDTQYF
>-|TRBV6-5
CASSYSIPTYEQYF
>-|TRBV6-7
CASNLRRFSYNSPLHF
>TRBD1|TRBV20-1
CSAQGGGGPNQPQHF
>TRBD2|TRBV28
CASSLLAGAYNEQFF
>TRBD2|TRBV10-3
CAISDSGRLSGNTDTQYF